These 30 T cell receptor beta chains originate from one sample sequenced in a study of CD4 and CD8 cells across lung adenocarcinoma regions. TCRdb reanalysed the PCR reads using MiXCR and keeps one entry per CDR3 protein. The sample includes under 4,000 distinct CDR3 sequences, approximately 65% of them seen just once. Sequenced sample: CD8+ T cells from the margin of a lung tumor. These receptors were taken from a female donor with lung adenocarcinoma. The CD4 and CD8 labels of this study may be unreliable.

The rearrangement links TRBV10-3 to TRBJ1-2; D is uncertain. The CDR3 has 15 amino acids. Germline CDR1 is ENHRY and CDR2 is SYGVKD. V shed 0 bases and J shed 5 bases, with 13 bases lying between them. CDR3 in amino acids: CAISESRVTTYGYTF. The DNA for the CDR3 is TGTGCCATCAGTGAGTCGAGAGTCACAACTTATGGCTACACCTTC.

This chain joins TRBV6-1 and TRBJ1-2; 10 bases match TRBD1. V lost 4 bases to trimming and J lost 2 bases; unmatched junction nucleotides: 4. This CDR3 is 15 amino acids long. Looked up from germline, CDR1 is MNHNS and CDR2 is SASEGT. The DNA for the CDR3 is TGTGCCAGCAGTGTACGGACAGGGGGAAACTATGGCTACACCTTC. Encoded protein: CASSVRTGGNYGYTF.

The rearrangement joins TRBV11-2 to TRBJ2-3, with 10 bases fitting TRBD2. The CDR3 loop spans 18 amino acids. CDR1 SGHAT and CDR2 FQNNGV come from the germline V gene. Trimming cost V 2 bases and J 4 bases; bases outside gene matches: 12. The chain's CDR3 is CASSLYLAGVLLPDTQYF. The DNA of the CDR3 is TGTGCCAGCAGCTTATATCTAGCGGGGGTCCTCTTACCAGATACGCAGTATTTT.

This chain uses TRBV16 with TRBJ2-3; perhaps TRBD1 as D (5 bases). The CDR3 runs 14 residues. Germline CDR1 reads KGHSY; CDR2 reads FQNENV. The CDR3: CAGRQGASTEAQYF. DNA of the CDR3: TGTGCGGGCCGCCAGGGTGCGAGCACAGAGGCGCAGTATTTT.

The J gene is TRBJ2-1, the V gene TRBV12-3 or TRBV12-4; the D is unclear. V was clipped by 5 bases and J by 10 bases, with 18 bases between them. The CDR3 runs to 14 residues. The CDR3 nucleotides are TGTGCCAGCAGTCCCCGCTCGGGCCCTTGGGAGCAGTTCTTC. It translates to CASSPRSGPWEQFF.

As DNA, the CDR3 is TGTGCCAGCACCCCAGCTAGCGGGGGCTACAATGAGCAGTTCTTC. This gives the protein CASTPASGGYNEQFF. The chain employs TRBV6-1 and TRBJ2-1, with 10 bases fitting TRBD2. In germline, CDR1 is MNHNS, CDR2 SASEGT. CDR3 length: 15 amino acids. V gave up 7 bases and J gave up 3 bases; unmatched junction bases: 6.

By share of the sample, this clonotype is large. V and J are TRBV6-1 and TRBJ2-5; TRBD1 is a possible D gene (6 bases). This CDR3 is built from 16 residues. Deletions cut 7 bases from V and 2 bases from J, with 20 bases between. Germline V lookup: CDR1 MNHNS, CDR2 SASEGT. DNA for the CDR3: TGTGCCAGCAAGGAAAACCCAGGGGTGGTTCAAGAGACCCAGTACTTC. Its translation: CASKENPGVVQETQYF.

On this clonotype itself: The junction differs from germline at one of its ends, possibly a read error. The genes are TRBV7-7 and TRBJ2-5; D gene unclear. Germline V gene data show CDR1 as SSHAT and CDR2 as FNYEAQ (reference sequence). The CDR3 loop spans 14 amino acids. The CDR3 region is CASSLVGPQETQYF. CDR3 coding DNA: TGTGCTAGCAGCTTAGTTGGCCCCCAAGAGACCCAGTACTTC.

This chain joins TRBV11-2 and TRBJ2-1; 7 bases align to TRBD2. J lost 5 bases, V lost 2 bases, and 6 bases had no gene match. This CDR3 contains 15 residues. CDR1 is SGHAT, CDR2 FQNNGV, per germline. The CDR3 reads CASSLRLAAHNEQFF. CDR3 nucleotide sequence: TGTGCCAGCAGCTTACGGCTAGCGGCACACAATGAGCAGTTCTTC.

This clonotype was seen more than once but under ten times. The V gene is TRBV7-2, the J gene TRBJ2-7; D ambiguous. The germline CDR1 and CDR2 sequences are SGHTA and FQGNSA. The V end was cut by 1 base, the J end by 2 bases, with 12 bases between. The CDR3 loop spans 15 amino acids. CDR3 region: CASSLGTVLAYEQYF. CDR3 sequence (DNA): TGTGCCAGCAGCTTAGGCACAGTTCTAGCCTACGAGCAGTACTTC.

Of note for this clonotype: The germline gene is not matched at one end of the junction; a read error may be the cause. The chain is built from TRBV7-7 and TRBJ2-3; D uncertain. CDR1 is SSHAT, CDR2 FNYEAQ, per germline (reference sequence). CDR3 length: 13 amino acids. The CDR3 sequence: CASSLIRTDTQYF. The CDR3, as DNA: TGTGCTAGCAGCTTGATACGCACAGATACGCAGTATTTT.

V gene TRBV6-1 combines with J gene TRBJ2-5, with D possibly matching TRBD2 (6 bases). The assigned J gene may be wrong: the sequence end matches TRBJ2-7 better. The CDR3 is made up of 14 amino acids. CDR1 and CDR2 from the germline V gene are MNHNS and SASEGT. CDR3 coding DNA: TGTGCCAGCAGTGGAAGGGTGGGGGGCTACGAGCAGTACTTC. Amino acids: CASSGRVGGYEQYF.

This clonotype is categorized as large (0.1 to 1%). The rearrangement uses TRBV6-1 and TRBJ2-2, with D possibly being TRBD2 (5 bases). The CDR3 is made up of 13 amino acids. The germline V gene encodes CDR1 MNHNS and CDR2 SASEGT. V lost 8 bases, J lost 2 bases, and 9 bases lay in between. CDR3 sequence: CASWTFNTGELFF. As DNA, the CDR3 is TGTGCCAGCTGGACTTTCAACACCGGGGAGCTGTTTTTT.

This sequence joins TRBV6-5 and TRBJ1-1; no clear D gene. From germline, CDR1 is MNHEY and CDR2 SVGAGI. With 4 bases removed from V and 5 bases from J, the gap between germline ends came to 11 bases. The CDR3 is 13 residues long. The CDR3 nucleotides read TGTGCCAGCAGTTGGGCACCTTTAACTGAAGCTTTCTTT. Encoded protein: CASSWAPLTEAFF.

The sample holds one count of this clonotype. The junction shows a germline mismatch at one end, possibly a read error. The genes are TRBV7-8 and TRBJ2-5; 8 bases match TRBD2. This CDR3 comprises 16 residues. Germline lookup yields CDR1 SGHVS and CDR2 FQNEAQ. CDR3 nucleotide sequence: TGTGCCAGCAGGGGGGCGGGGGGCCGTGATACAGAGACGCAGTACTTC. Amino acids: CASRGAGGRDTETQYF.

This clonotype was seen a few times. The chain employs TRBV7-6 and TRBJ1-1; 9 positions match TRBD1. Germline values: CDR1 SGHVS, CDR2 FNYEAQ. The V gene end was trimmed by 5 bases and the J gene end by 4 bases; junction bases not matched to a gene: 5. The CDR3 spans 14 residues. The CDR3, as DNA: TGTGCCAGCAGCCCGGGACAGGGAGCCACTGAAGCTTTCTTT. Protein product: CASSPGQGATEAFF.

This clonotype appeared a few times. The chain uses TRBV6-1 and TRBJ2-4, with TRBD2 matching 7 bases. CDR3 length: 15 amino acids. Germline V gene lookup returns CDR1 MNHNS and CDR2 SASEGT. V lost 0 bases and J lost 10; bases outside the gene matches: 9. CDR3 protein: CASSEAGGKSWIQYF. Here the CDR3 DNA reads TGTGCCAGCAGTGAAGCGGGAGGGAAAAGCTGGATTCAGTACTTC.

The J gene is TRBJ2-1, the V gene TRBV5-4, with 7 bases that match TRBD2. The V and J ends lost 4 bases and 6 bases, in that order; junction bases with no gene match: 13. This CDR3 has 16 amino acids. Germline CDR1 reads SGHNT; CDR2 reads YYREEE (reference sequence). The CDR3 is CASSLPRPGGRNEQFF. CDR3 bases: TGTGCCAGCAGCCTACCGCGGCCGGGAGGTCGCAATGAGCAGTTCTTC.

Points on this clonotype: Lacking the conserved final phenylalanine or tryptophan, this CDR3 likely reflects a read error. The DNA is left out, because the CDR3 cannot be placed on it with certainty; the CDR3 is given as TCRdb lists it. V gene TRBV19 combines with J gene TRBJ2-1; TRBD1 is the table's D call and was not checked against the DNA. The CDR3 is 8 residues long, ends included. Germline CDR1 is LNHDA and CDR2 is SQIVND (reference sequence). CDR3 region: CAYEIIHR.

The chain employs TRBV6-1 and TRBJ1-1, with a weak D call TRBD1 (6 bases). This CDR3 region has 13 residues. V was cut by 9 bases and J by 4 bases, with 15 bases left in between. Germline-derived CDR1 and CDR2 are MNHNS and SASEGT. This chain's CDR3 is CASRGGYSTEAFF. The DNA of the CDR3 is TGTGCCAGTAGGGGGGGCTATAGCACTGAAGCTTTCTTT.

The chain couples TRBV11-3 to TRBJ2-5, with 14 positions matching TRBD2. The last part of the DNA fits TRBJ2-1 better; the J call may be wrong. Per the germline V gene, CDR1 is SGHNT and CDR2 is YENEEA. The CDR3 loop spans 15 amino acids. The CDR3 DNA reads TGTGCCAGCAGCCCAGGGACTAGCGGGAGACATGAGCAGTTCTTC. Translating gives CASSPGTSGRHEQFF.

Relative to its sample, this clonotype is medium-sized (0.01 to 0.1%). V gene TRBV6-1 combines with J gene TRBJ2-5; TRBD1 agrees at 9 bases. V was clipped by 4 bases and J by 2 bases; unmatched bases: 8. Germline V gene sequence: CDR1 MNHNS, CDR2 SASEGT. The CDR3 totals 16 residues. The CDR3 reads CASSVPPGTGQETQYF. CDR3 in DNA: TGTGCCAGCAGTGTCCCCCCCGGGACAGGGCAAGAGACCCAGTACTTC.

Turning to this clonotype: One junction end does not reproduce the germline sequence, and a read error may be involved. The V call is TRBV6-1, the J call TRBJ2-1; TRBD2 might be the D (6 bases). This CDR3 is 12 amino acids long. Germline V gene data show CDR1 as MNHNS and CDR2 as SASEGT. CDR3 DNA: TGTGCCAGCCGTAAAATAGCGGATGCGCAGTACTTT. Its protein product is CASRKIADAQYF.

This clonotype was observed once. At one of its ends the junction is not consistent with the germline gene, which may arise from a read error. CDR3 sequence reads: CASSKQGRYEQYF. CDR3 sequence (DNA): TGTGCCAGCAGTAAACAAGGACGCTACGAGCAGTACTTT. The chain employs TRBV12-3 or TRBV12-4 and TRBJ2-5; unclear D gene. CDR3 length: 13 amino acids.

By proportion, this clonotype is large. The chain joins TRBV6-5 to TRBJ1-1, with unresolved D. With 4 bases removed from V and 2 bases from J, the gap between germline ends came to 8 bases. Germline CDR1 and CDR2: MNHEY and SVGAGI. This CDR3 is built from 13 residues. CDR3 bases: TGTGCCAGCAGTTTGGTACGAAACACTGAAGCTTTCTTT. Its protein is CASSLVRNTEAFF.

This clonotype appeared a few times. The V call is TRBV6-1, the J call TRBJ1-4, with 7 positions matching TRBD1. The V gene's germline CDR1 is MNHNS and CDR2 SASEGT. The trim removed 2 bases at V and 11 bases at J, leaving 20 bases unmatched. The CDR3 sequence is 18 residues long. The DNA for the CDR3 is TGTGCCAGCAGTGAAAGCGACTCTATGAGGGGGCCTCATTTCAAACTGTTTTTT. Translating it yields CASSESDSMRGPHFKLFF.

This clonotype was detected only a few times. As DNA, the CDR3 is TGTGCCAGCAGTTACTCTTCGCGACCCTACAATGAGCAGTTCTTC. As protein: CASSYSSRPYNEQFF. V and J are TRBV6-5 and TRBJ2-1; unclear D gene. CDR1 MNHEY and CDR2 SVGAGI come from the germline V gene. This CDR3 is 15 amino acids long. V was shortened by 0 bases and J by 2 bases, with 8 bases between the two germline ends.

J is TRBJ2-5 and V is TRBV7-8, with 10 nucleotides matching TRBD2. Near its end, the DNA agrees better with TRBJ2-7, so the J call may be wrong. Germline CDR1 reads SGHVS; CDR2 reads FQNEAQ. The CDR3 has 15 residues. The CDR3 protein is CASGPELAGSYEQYF. CDR3 nucleotides: TGTGCCAGCGGCCCGGAACTAGCGGGATCCTACGAGCAGTACTTC.

This clonotype appeared a few times. At one of its ends the junction is not consistent with the germline gene, which may arise from a read error. V usage is TRBV6-1 and J usage is TRBJ2-4; no reliable D call. Germline CDR1 and CDR2: MNHNS and SASEGT. The length of the CDR3 is 9 residues. The CDR3 region is CASREGQYF. The CDR3 nucleotides read TGTGCCAGCAGGGAAGGCCAGTACTTC.

V gene TRBV9 combines with J gene TRBJ2-1; 10 positions match TRBD2. Germline CDR1 is SGDLS and CDR2 is YYNGEE. The ends lost 3 bases at V and 7 bases at J; junction bases unmatched: 10. The CDR3 extends over 16 amino acids. CDR3 bases: TGTGCCAGCAGCGCCATTCAGACTAGCGGGCGGAATGAGCAGTTCTTC. It yields the protein CASSAIQTSGRNEQFF. Full variable domain (rest looked up from reference TRBV9 and TRBJ2-1): DSGVTQTPKHLITATGQRVTLRCSPRSGDLSVYWYQQSLDQGLQFLIQYYNGEERAKGNILERFSAQQFPDLHSELNLSSLELGDSALYFCASSAIQTSGRNEQFFGPGTRLTVL.